The following is a T cell receptor beta chain sequence with its context. What this receptor recognizes is not known. No much larger clone exists at a distance of one base, and base qualities are not known. Using the deep immunoSEQ assay, multiplex PCR amplified TCR CDR3 regions from genomic DNA. Genomic DNA extracted from each cell subset was distributed evenly over all wells of several immunoSEQ 96-well plates, and each plate served as one replicate. Each replicate PCR for sorted subsets received around 200 ng genomic DNA, equal to around 32,000 T cell genomes. Purified libraries were quantified with a Qubit 3.0 fluorometer, sized on a Bioanalyzer 2100, and re-quantified with the KAPA Library Quantification kit. Every immunoSEQ 96-well plate was sequenced on a separate single-read 150-cycle Illumina NextSeq 550 flow cell. As for the authors' bioinformatics: Because the immunoSEQ output held only junctional sequences and lacked quality scores, the filtering could not match the filtering applied to full-length reads. To assign V/J genes and CDR3, sequences were annotated against IMGT germline references using PyIR, a Python wrapper for IgBLAST v1.9. Reads with weak V/J assignments (E-value above 1e-6), missing CDR3, stop codons, out-of-frame junctions, or ambiguous translated residues were removed. V3J clonotypes were defined as sequences sharing the same inferred V gene, J gene, and CDR3 amino acid sequence. Percentage overlap between repertoires was calculated by dividing the number of shared unique clonotypes by the size of the smaller repertoire. Richness of each repertoire was evaluated using RTK rarefaction, the Chao1 estimator, and Recon v2.1 estimates of unobserved clonotypes. For all TCRbeta clonotypes obtained by the gDNA method from several donors, generation probabilities were computed with OLGA. TCRdb provides this immuneACCESS table in a form limited to in-frame rearrangements. Some clones are lacking; in checked studies, under half of them reflect an unresolved V gene, and why the rest are absent is not known. V, J and clone size are those of that table, while D and trimming were read from the DNA. The sample yields over 800,000 clones; about 92% were counted once. More than 20% of the sample is held by the ten biggest clonotypes.

These data come from a study of shared clonotypes between healthy human individuals (dated by TCRdb to about 2020). Regarding the study in general: The cohort comprised a couple of women and a few men aged 18 to 49 years. Each donor's leukapheresis produced roughly between roughly 0.85 and 10 billion PBMCs. To estimate repertoire size and how much clonotypes are shared between individuals, the study performed deep sequencing of blood TCR repertoires from a few healthy adults. For each donor, CD4 naive and CD4 memory were each given three plates, CD8 naive was given two plates, and CD8 memory was given one plate. Libraries were prepared and TCR repertoires were sequenced by different laboratories using diverse techniques, in order to increase sequencing depth and limit assay-specific biases. The full study reports these points: Compared with non-shared clonotypes, the clonotypes found in all four sorted-subset donors had higher generation probabilities. The small number of donors limited the genetic and exposure-history diversity represented. Sampling was limited to blood, and TCR repertoires in tissue likely differ from TCR repertoires in blood. Based on pairwise subsampling, the degree of clonotype sharing among donors was expected to be affected by sequencing depth. Approximately 5% of naive CD4, around 3.5% of naive CD8, approximately 2% of memory CD4, and around 0.4% of memory CD8 clonotypes were shared across a few donors. Naive subsets generally had larger estimated clonotype richness than memory subsets did. Even with the large sequencing depth, rarefaction of the sorted-subset datasets indicated that sequencing was incomplete.

For the CD8 naive samples, CD45RO-negative cells were positively selected for CCR7, yielding a CD45RA+CCR7+ population from which TemRA cells were excluded. Healthy HIV-negative adults with no recently reported acute infections or vaccinations were included as donors. Every donor was a Caucasian adult living in Nashville, Tennessee, USA. After blood collection by leukapheresis, PBMCs were isolated using Ficoll-Histopaque density gradient centrifugation and then cryopreserved in the vapor phase of liquid nitrogen. Purity and quantity of every magnetically sorted T cell population were checked by analytical flow cytometry. Genomic DNA was isolated from every sorted fraction and measured by UV absorbance on a Nanodrop 2000c. The CDR3 spans 14 residues, from the cysteine through the phenylalanine. Only CDR3 DNA remains: 42 bases, in frame from the first base. Cut back by 2 bases and 5 bases, the V and J ends lie 10 bases apart. For CDR1 and CDR2, the germline V gene (reference sequence) lists SEHNR and FQNEAQ.

Sequenced: naive CD8+ T cells sorted from blood. The cell subset or site label, read with the paper, signifies: CD45RA+CCR7+. Recombination joined TRBV7-9 with TRBJ2-1; no D segment can be confidently identified. The origin of this receptor is a man aged 25 to 45 in good health. The nucleotide sequence reads TGTGCCAGCAGCTTACCCACCAGAGACAATGAGCAGTTCTTC. Its coded protein is CASSLPTRDNEQFF.